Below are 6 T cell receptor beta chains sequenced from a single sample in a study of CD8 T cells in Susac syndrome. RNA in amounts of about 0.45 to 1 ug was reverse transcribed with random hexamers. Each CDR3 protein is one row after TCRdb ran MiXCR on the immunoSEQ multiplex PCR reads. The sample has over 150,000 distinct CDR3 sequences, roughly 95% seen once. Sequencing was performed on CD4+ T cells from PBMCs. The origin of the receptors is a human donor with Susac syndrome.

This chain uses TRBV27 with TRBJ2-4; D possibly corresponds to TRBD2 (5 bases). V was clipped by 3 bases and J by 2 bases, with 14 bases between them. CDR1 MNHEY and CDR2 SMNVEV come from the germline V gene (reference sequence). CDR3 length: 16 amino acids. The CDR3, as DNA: TGTGCCAGCAGTTTGTCACCGGGAACGACCAAAAACATTCAGTACTTC. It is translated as CASSLSPGTTKNIQYF.

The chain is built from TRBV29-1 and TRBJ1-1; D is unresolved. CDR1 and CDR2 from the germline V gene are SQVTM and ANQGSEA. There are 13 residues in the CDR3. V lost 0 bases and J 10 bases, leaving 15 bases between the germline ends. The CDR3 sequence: CSVEETTLRGAFF. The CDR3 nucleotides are TGCAGCGTTGAAGAGACGACCCTTCGCGGAGCTTTCTTT.

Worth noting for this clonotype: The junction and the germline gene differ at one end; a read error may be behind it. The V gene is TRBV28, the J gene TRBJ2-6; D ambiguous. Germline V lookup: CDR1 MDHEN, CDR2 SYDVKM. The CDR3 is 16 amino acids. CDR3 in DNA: TGTGCCACCAGTCGACCCAGTGGCGCTGGGGCCAACGTCCTGACTTTC. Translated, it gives CATSRPSGAGANVLTF.

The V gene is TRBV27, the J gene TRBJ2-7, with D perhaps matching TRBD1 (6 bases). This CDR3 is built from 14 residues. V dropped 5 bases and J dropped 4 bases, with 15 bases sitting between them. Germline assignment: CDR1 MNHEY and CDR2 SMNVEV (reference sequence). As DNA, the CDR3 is TGTGCCAGCAGTGTACAACAGGGTCCGTACGAGCAGTACTTC. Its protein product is CASSVQQGPYEQYF.

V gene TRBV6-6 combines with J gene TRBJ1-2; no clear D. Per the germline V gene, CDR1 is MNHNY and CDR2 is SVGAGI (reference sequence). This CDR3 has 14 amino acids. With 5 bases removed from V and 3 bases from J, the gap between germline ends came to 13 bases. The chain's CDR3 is CASSPTPLHYGYTF. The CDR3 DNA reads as TGTGCCAGCAGTCCTACGCCCCTTCACTATGGCTACACCTTC.

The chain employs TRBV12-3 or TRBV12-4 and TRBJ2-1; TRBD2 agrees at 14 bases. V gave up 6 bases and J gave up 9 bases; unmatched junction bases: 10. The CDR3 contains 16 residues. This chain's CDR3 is CASRKTGTSGRSEQFF. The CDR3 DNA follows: TGTGCCAGCAGAAAAACCGGGACTAGCGGGAGAAGTGAGCAGTTCTTC.